This T cell receptor beta chain was profiled in a study of cytomegalovirus exposure and HLA in healthy donors. This clone was detected ten times or more. The target antigen is unknown. This CDR3 comprises 15 residues. V dropped 3 bases and J dropped 6 bases, with 15 bases sitting between them. Germline V gene sequence: CDR1 SGHTA, CDR2 FQGNSA. Findings of the study overall: Investigators reported 150 to 200 TCR beta chains as tied to cytomegalovirus. Accounts indicate the classifier identified cytomegalovirus status with strong specificity and sensitivity.

Repertoires were generated with immunoSEQ multiplex PCR, while TCRdb's copy carries only in-frame clones and drops some. The table records 150,000 to 200,000 clones, about 80% of them present only once. The chain links TRBV7-2 to TRBJ2-1; the D gene is possibly TRBD2 (5 bases). The sequencing input was PBMCs. This clonotype was obtained from a young man in good health and CMV-seropositive. The CDR3, as DNA: TGTGCCAGCAGCTTCGGCGGGCCAACGAGCAATGAGCAGTTCTTC. It yields the protein CASSFGGPTSNEQFF.